This paragraph covers one TCR beta chain sequence. Its antigen is still unknown. The germline V gene encodes CDR1 DFQATT and CDR2 SNEGSKA (reference sequence). The CDR3 has 14 residues. V shed 6 bases and J 3 bases; nucleotides not matched to a gene: 7. The sample originates from a study of blood T cells in healthy people across ages. Whole-study findings and limits: Per million T cells, TCR beta diversity dropped about linearly as age rose.

Using a J-beta primer mix together with a sample-barcoded 5' primer, a second PCR was run for about 7 to 12 cycles. Using its own MiXCR run on the 5' RACE reads, TCRdb lists one record per CDR3 protein. The sample has some 1.5 million distinct CDR3 sequences, under 30% seen once. The receptor was derived from a woman between 25 and 40 years old in good health. The genes are TRBV20-1 and TRBJ2-3; 9 nucleotides line up with TRBD2. Sequencing was done on a sample of blood. The CDR3 DNA follows: TGCAGTGCACCAGCGGGGGGCGTAACAGATACGCAGTATTTT. Translated: CSAPAGGVTDTQYF.